The 15 T cell receptor beta chains listed next were all sequenced from one sample in a study of OX40 agonist ivuxolimab in advanced cancers. Sequenced by immunoSEQ multiplex PCR; TCRdb stores in-frame clones only, minus some. Found here are some 140,000 clones, 90% of them singletons; the top ten hold about 1%. The sample was CD4+ or CD8+ T cells sorted from blood, taken in a trial of the OX40 agonist ivuxolimab. The receptors come from an adult with an advanced solid tumor such as melanoma, head and neck, liver or kidney cancer.

J is TRBJ2-7 and V is TRBV4-3; the D gene is possibly TRBD2 (5 bases). With 4 bases removed from V and 4 bases from J, the gap between germline ends came to 17 bases. Germline CDR1 LGHNA, CDR2 YSLEER. The CDR3 sequence is 15 residues long. The CDR3 region has the DNA TGCGCCAGCAGCCCTGGCACGGGGTATCAATACGAGCAGTACTTC. Translated, it gives CASSPGTGYQYEQYF.

V and J are TRBV7-9 and TRBJ1-1; tentatively, D is TRBD1 (5 bases). CDR1 is SEHNR, CDR2 FQNEAQ, per germline (reference sequence). The CDR3 covers 14 residues. Trimming cost V 5 bases and J 4 bases, with 14 bases left between them. CDR3 residues: CASSRSVRGTEAFF. The DNA for the CDR3 is TGTGCCAGCAGCCGTAGTGTTAGGGGCACTGAAGCTTTCTTT.

The CDR3 loop reads CASRGRQNYGYTF. The CDR3 nucleotides read TGTGCCAGCCGGGGACGGCAGAACTATGGCTACACCTTC. The genes are TRBV6-5 and TRBJ1-2; tentative D call: TRBD1 (5 bases). The CDR3 is made up of 13 amino acids. V was shortened by 8 bases and J by 2 bases, with 12 bases between the two germline ends. Per germline, CDR1 MNHEY and CDR2 SVGAGI.

The chain combines TRBV30 with TRBJ1-2; the D is unclear. Germline CDR1 is GTSNPN and CDR2 is SVGIG (reference sequence). V was clipped by 8 bases and J by 1 base, with 11 bases between them. The CDR3 sequence is 12 residues long. Here the CDR3 DNA reads TGTGCCGCCAGGACGGATAACTATGGCTACACCTTC. Translated, it gives CAARTDNYGYTF.

The chain carries TRBV19 and TRBJ2-7; D may be TRBD2 (6 bases). Trimming removed 1 base at V and 3 bases at J, with 10 bases between. The germline V gene encodes CDR1 LNHDA and CDR2 SQIVND (reference sequence). The CDR3 contains 14 residues. This CDR3 reads CASSIAAAGYEQYF. CDR3 sequence (DNA): TGTGCCAGTAGTATAGCCGCAGCGGGCTACGAGCAGTACTTC.

The chain is built from TRBV29-1 and TRBJ1-1, with 9 positions matching TRBD1. This CDR3 is built from 13 residues. V trimming: 1 base; J trimming: 4 bases; junction bases outside the gene matches: 1. CDR1 and CDR2 from the germline V gene are SQVTM and ANQGSEA. The CDR3 spells CSVEVGQGTEAFF. Here the CDR3 DNA reads TGCAGCGTTGAAGTGGGACAGGGCACTGAAGCTTTCTTT. Drawing the rest from reference TRBV29-1 and TRBJ1-1, the complete variable domain is SAVISQKPSRDICQRGTSLTIQCQVDSQVTMMFWYRQQPGQSLTLIATANQGSEATYESGFVIDKFPISRPNLTFSTLTVSNMSPEDSSIYLCSVEVGQGTEAFFGQGTRLTVV.

The genes are TRBV7-3 and TRBJ2-7; maybe TRBD2 (6 bases). The CDR3 is 14 residues long. CDR1 is SGHTA and CDR2 is FQGTGA in the germline V gene. Trimming removed 3 bases at V and 6 bases at J, with 15 bases between. The CDR3 sequence: CASSLTAAGGEQYF. The CDR3 region has the DNA TGTGCCAGCAGCTTGACGGCCGCCGGGGGCGAGCAGTACTTC.

V gene TRBV27 combines with J gene TRBJ2-7, with D maybe TRBD1 (6 bases). The germline V gene encodes CDR1 MNHEY and CDR2 SMNVEV (reference sequence). There are 14 residues in the CDR3. Trimming left V 2 bases short and J 0 bases short, with 8 bases between. The DNA for the CDR3 is TGTGCCAGCAGTTTAGGGGGCCTCTCCTACGAGCAGTACTTC. This gives the protein CASSLGGLSYEQYF.

This chain uses TRBV4-1 with TRBJ2-1, with 12 bases aligning to TRBD2. The germline CDR1 and CDR2 sequences are MGHRA and YSYEKL. Trimming cost V 5 bases and J 6 bases; bases outside gene matches: 8. The CDR3 totals 16 residues. The CDR3 DNA sequence: TGCGCCAGCAGCTACCGGACTAGCGGGACGGCCAATGAGCAGTTCTTC. Residues: CASSYRTSGTANEQFF.

The sample holds one count of this clone. The rearrangement joins TRBV18 to TRBJ2-1, with D hard to call. The CDR3 runs 14 residues. CDR1 KGHSH and CDR2 LQKENI come from the germline V gene. The V end lost 3 bases, the J end lost 7 bases, and 13 bases lay between the germline ends. The CDR3 DNA follows: TGTGCCAGCTCACCCGGCCAGGTCGAGAATGAGCAGTTCTTC. Translated, it gives CASSPGQVENEQFF. Looking up the rest from reference TRBV18 and TRBJ2-1 gives the full variable domain: NAGVMQNPRHLVRRRGQEARLRCSPMKGHSHVYWYRQLPEEGLKFMVYLQKENIIDESGMPKERFSAEFPKEGPSILRIQQVVRGDSAAYFCASSPGQVENEQFFGPGTRLTVL.

The V and J genes are TRBV10-3 and TRBJ2-1; 9 nucleotides align to TRBD1. Germline V gene data show CDR1 as ENHRY and CDR2 as SYGVKD. The trim removed 8 bases at V and 2 bases at J, leaving 16 bases unmatched. The CDR3 consists of 18 residues. The CDR3 sequence: CAIRGGTGTAITYNEQFF. The CDR3 DNA reads as TGTGCCATCCGAGGGGGGACAGGGACCGCCATAACCTACAATGAGCAGTTCTTC.

Here the CDR3 reads CASSVLGSYEQYF. CDR3 sequence (DNA): TGTGCCAGCAGCGTACTCGGTTCTTACGAGCAGTACTTC. The chain recombines TRBV7-2 with TRBJ2-7; D not certain. The V gene lost 5 bases and the J gene lost 4 bases, with 12 bases spanning the gap. Germline V gives CDR1 SGHTA, CDR2 FQGNSA. CDR3 size: 13 residues.

This chain uses TRBV4-2 with TRBJ1-5, with 12 bases matching TRBD1. Germline CDR1 and CDR2: LGHNA and YNFKEQ. The V gene end was trimmed by 2 bases and the J gene end by 0 bases; junction bases not matched to a gene: 2. The CDR3 is 17 amino acids. CDR3 amino acids: CASSQRDRGHSNQPQHF. CDR3 nucleotide sequence: TGTGCCAGCAGCCAACGGGACAGGGGGCATAGCAATCAGCCCCAGCATTTT.

The chain couples TRBV2 to TRBJ1-6, with D unresolved. This CDR3 has 15 residues. The ends were cut back, 6 bases at V and 7 bases at J, with 16 bases in the middle. Germline values: CDR1 SNHLY, CDR2 FYNNEI. In nucleotides, the CDR3 is TGTGCCAGCAGGAGTGAGGGAATTGTGAATTCACCCCTCCACTTT. Residues: CASRSEGIVNSPLHF.

J is TRBJ2-7 and V is TRBV5-1; TRBD2 matches 11 bases. This CDR3 region has 17 residues. The germline V gene has CDR1 SGHRS and CDR2 YFSETQ. The ends lost 1 base at V and 0 bases at J; junction bases unmatched: 6. The CDR3 protein is CASSLPGTSGSSYEQYF. In nucleotides, the CDR3 is TGCGCCAGCAGCTTGCCCGGGACTAGCGGCAGCTCCTACGAGCAGTACTTC.